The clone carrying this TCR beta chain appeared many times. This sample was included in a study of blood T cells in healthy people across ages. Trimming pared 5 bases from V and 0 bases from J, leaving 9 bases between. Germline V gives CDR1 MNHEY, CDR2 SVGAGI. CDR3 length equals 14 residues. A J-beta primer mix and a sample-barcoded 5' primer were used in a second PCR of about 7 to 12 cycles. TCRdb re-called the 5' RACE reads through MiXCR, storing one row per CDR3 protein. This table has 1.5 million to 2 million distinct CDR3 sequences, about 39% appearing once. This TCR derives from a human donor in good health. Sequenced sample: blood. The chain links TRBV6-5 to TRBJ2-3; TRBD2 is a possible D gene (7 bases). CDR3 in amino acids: CASSTGGSTDTQYF. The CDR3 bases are TGTGCCAGCAGTACGGGGGGCAGCACAGATACGCAGTATTTT.